This is a list of T cell receptor beta chains from one sample in a study of cytomegalovirus exposure and HLA in healthy donors. TCRdb keeps only in-frame clones here, not all; method: immunoSEQ multiplex PCR. Its table lists about 160,000 clones. The specimen was PBMCs. These receptors originate from a woman aged 55-69 years in good health and CMV-seronegative. The CDR3 runs from the conserved cysteine through the conserved F or W. A D gene is named only where the DNA matches it firmly.

>TRBJ2-5|TRBV10-2|TRBD2
TGCGCCAGCGCGGCCAGCGGGGCGGAGACCCAGTACTTC
CASAASGAETQYF
>TRBJ2-5|TRBV6-6|.
TGTGCCAGCAGTTACGACATTAGACACCAAGAGACCCAGTACTTC
CASSYDIRHQETQYF
>TRBJ2-7|TRBV10-3|TRBD1
TGTGCCATCAGTGCGAGCCGGGACAGAGACTACGAGCAGTACTTC
CAISASRDRDYEQYF
>TRBJ2-1|TRBV19|.
TGTGCCAGTAGTTGGACTTCCACCAACAATGAGCAGTTCTTC
CASSWTSTNNEQFF
>TRBJ1-1|TRBV5-4|.
TGTGCCAGCAGCCGGGACTGGAACACTGAAGCTTTCTTT
CASSRDWNTEAFF
>TRBJ1-3|TRBV5-1|TRBD1
TGCGCCAGCAGCTTGGGGGGGACAGGGTCTGGAAACACCATATATTTT
CASSLGGTGSGNTIYF
>TRBJ1-2|TRBV2|.
TGTGCCAGCAGAGGCCAGGGGATTTACGGCTACACCTTC
CASRGQGIYGYTF
>TRBJ1-2|TRBV12-5|.
TGTGCTAGTGGTTTGGTACTGGGGAGGGGTAACTATGGCTACACCTTC
CASGLVLGRGNYGYTF
>TRBJ1-1|TRBV6-5|.
TGTGCCAGCAGGGAAAGGGGCACTGAAGCTTTCTTT
CASRERGTEAFF
>TRBJ2-5|TRBV14|.
TGTGCCAGCAGTCGCCCCGGGTACTACAGGGAGACCCAGTACTTC
CASSRPGYYRETQYF
>TRBJ1-1|TRBV5-1|.
TGCGCCAGCAGCTTGGCCGAGGGCACTGAAGCTTTCTTT
CASSLAEGTEAFF
>TRBJ2-7|TRBV5-1|TRBD2
TGCGCCAGCAGCTCGGGACTAGCGTTCGTCTACGAGCAGTACTTC
CASSSGLAFVYEQYF
>TRBJ2-1|TRBV6-5|TRBD1
TGTGCCAGCAGTTGGACAGGGGGCAATGAGCAGTTCTTC
CASSWTGGNEQFF
>TRBJ2-7|TRBV10-1|TRBD1
TGCGCCAGCAGTGCTGGGACAGGCGAGGCCCCGGGCTTC
CASSAGTGEAPGF
>TRBJ2-7|TRBV27|.
TGTGCCAGCAGTCCTTCCAGGGGCCTGCGCCTATACGAGCAGTACTTC
CASSPSRGLRLYEQYF
>TRBJ2-7|TRBV27|TRBD1
TGTGCCAGCGGCCGGGACAGCTCCTACGAGCAGTACTTC
CASGRDSSYEQYF
>TRBJ1-5|TRBV15|.
TGTGCCACCAGCTCGGGGGGGGGCAATCAGCCCCAGCATTTT
CATSSGGGNQPQHF
>TRBJ1-1|TRBV5-4|TRBD1
TGTGCCAGCAGCTTGGCCGTAGGGGGCGCGCCTGAAGCTTTCTTT
CASSLAVGGAPEAFF
>TRBJ1-1|TRBV5-6|.
TGTGCCAGCAGTCTCACTAGGACCGAAGCTTTCTTT
CASSLTRTEAFF
>TRBJ2-3|TRBV5-8|TRBD2
TGTGCCAGCAGCTTGGCCGGGACTAGCGGGGGAAAAGATACGCAGTATTTT
CASSLAGTSGGKDTQYF
>TRBJ1-1|TRBV7-2|.
TGTGCCAGCAGCGCTAATCCTGCGGGATACACTGAAGCTTTCTTT
CASSANPAGYTEAFF
>TRBJ1-2|TRBV27|.
TGTGCCAGCACCGCAAACCAGGGGCGTGGCTACACCTTC
CASTANQGRGYTF
>TRBJ1-1|TRBV27|.
TGTGCCAGCAGTTTCAGAGGGCCCCTGAACACTGAAGCTTTCTTT
CASSFRGPLNTEAFF
>TRBJ1-6|TRBV7-9|.
TGTGCCAGCAGCTTATTGCCGGGGACATTAAAATCCCTCCACTTT
CASSLLPGTLKSLHF
>TRBJ2-1|TRBV7-3|TRBD2
TGTGCCAGCAGCTTAACCGGGACTAGCGGATACAATGAGCAGTTCTTC
CASSLTGTSGYNEQFF
>TRBJ1-1|TRBV18|TRBD1
TGTGCCAGCTCACCAGTGACAGGGACCACTGAAGCTTTCTTT
CASSPVTGTTEAFF
>TRBJ1-3|TRBV5-1|TRBD1
TGCGCCAGCAGCAAGGGACAGGCCGGGGGAAACACCATATATTTT
CASSKGQAGGNTIYF
>TRBJ2-7|TRBV7-9|TRBD1
TGTGCCAGCAGCTGGGGACAGGGAGTTCGAGGGAACTACTACGAGCAGTACTTC
CASSWGQGVRGNYYEQYF
>TRBJ2-5|TRBV7-3|.
TGTGCCAGCAGCTCTCAAGAGACCCAGTACTTC
CASSSQETQYF